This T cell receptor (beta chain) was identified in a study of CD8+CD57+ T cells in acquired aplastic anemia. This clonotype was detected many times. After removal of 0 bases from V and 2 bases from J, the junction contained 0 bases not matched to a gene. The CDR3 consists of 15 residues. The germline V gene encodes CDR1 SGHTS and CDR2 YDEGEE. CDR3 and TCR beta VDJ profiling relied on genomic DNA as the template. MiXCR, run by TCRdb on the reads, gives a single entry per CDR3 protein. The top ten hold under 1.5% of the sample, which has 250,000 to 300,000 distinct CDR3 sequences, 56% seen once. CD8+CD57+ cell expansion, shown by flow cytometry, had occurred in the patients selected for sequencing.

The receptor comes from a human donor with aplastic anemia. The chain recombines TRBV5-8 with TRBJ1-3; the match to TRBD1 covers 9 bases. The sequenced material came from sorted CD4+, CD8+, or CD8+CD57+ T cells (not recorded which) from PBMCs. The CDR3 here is CASSLGDRAGNTIYF. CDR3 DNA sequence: TGTGCCAGCAGCTTGGGGGACAGGGCTGGAAACACCATATATTTT.